Shown below are 15 T cell receptor beta chains from a single sample sequenced in a study of regulatory T cells in long-lasting Graves disease. Arm-PCR with iRepertoire HTBI primers amplified the CDR3 regions for these TCR beta libraries. Each CDR3 protein gets one entry after TCRdb re-called the multiplex PCR reads with MiXCR. The data contain 350,000 to 550,000 distinct CDR3 sequences, about 15% of them singletons. Time point defined: newly diagnosed GD, antithyroid drugs for less than 3 months. Following extraction of RNA from PBMCs, that RNA was used to make the TCR library. These data were also filed under a second study, of T cells in Graves' hyperthyroidism and ophthalmopathy.

The sample here was peripheral blood mononuclear cells (PBMCs), taken at new diagnosis, from a patient treated with antithyroid drugs. The receptor set was obtained from a woman aged 25-40 years with Graves disease.

About this clonotype itself: A read error is likely here: a far larger clone is one base away. The V and J genes are TRBV11-3 and TRBJ2-7; D possibly uses TRBD1 or TRBD2 (7 bases each). The CDR3 has 15 residues. CDR1 is SGHNT and CDR2 is YENEEA in the germline V gene. The V end lost 4 bases, the J end lost 7 bases, and 20 bases lay between the germline ends. The CDR3 bases are TGTGCCAGCAGCTCAACAGGGGAGGGATACAATGAGCAGTACTTC. The encoded protein is CASSSTGEGYNEQYF.

Details on this clonotype: It differs at one base from a far larger clone, so likely a read error. DNA for the CDR3: TGTGCCAGCAGCCAAGATCTAGGGCCCTGGGAGCAGTACTTC. The encoded protein is CASSQDLGPWEQYF. The rearrangement joins TRBV3-1 to TRBJ2-7, with D unresolved. The CDR3 is made up of 14 amino acids. Trimming took 0 bases from V and 7 from J, leaving 13 bases between them. CDR1 and CDR2 (germline): LGHDT, YNNKEL (reference sequence).

The chain combines TRBV30 with TRBJ1-5, with D uncertain. The CDR3 sequence is 13 residues long. Germline V gives CDR1 GTSNPN, CDR2 SVGIG (reference sequence). The DNA of the CDR3 is TGTGTCCCCGGGGTCCTTAACAATCAGCCCCAGCATTTT. Amino acid sequence: CVPGVLNNQPQHF.

V usage is TRBV30 and J usage is TRBJ1-3, with D unclear. The CDR3 has 14 amino acids. Germline lookup yields CDR1 GTSNPN and CDR2 SVGIG (reference sequence). Trimming left V 4 bases short and J 1 base short, with 11 bases between. The CDR3 loop reads CAWTPVFSGNTIYF. For the CDR3, the DNA is TGTGCCTGGACGCCGGTGTTTTCTGGAAACACCATATATTTT.

This clonotype came up many times. This sequence joins TRBV28 and TRBJ2-7; TRBD1 matches at 8 bases. CDR3 size: 14 residues. V was clipped by 6 bases and J by 3 bases; unmatched bases: 7. Germline CDR1 MDHEN, CDR2 SYDVKM. CDR3 coding DNA: TGTGCCAGCAGGGGGGACAGGAGAGGCTACGAGCAGTACTTC. Residues: CASRGDRRGYEQYF.

This clonotype was counted many times. The chain combines TRBV30 with TRBJ1-2; tentatively, D is TRBD1 (5 bases). Germline assignment: CDR1 GTSNPN and CDR2 SVGIG (reference sequence). V lost 2 bases to trimming and J lost 0 bases, with 13 bases between them. CDR3 length: 15 amino acids. This CDR3 reads CAWSRQLRANYGYTF. In DNA form, the CDR3 reads TGTGCCTGGAGTAGACAGTTACGAGCTAACTATGGCTACACCTTC.

The V and J genes are TRBV24-1 and TRBJ2-2, with D perhaps matching TRBD1 (5 bases). Trimming removed 0 bases at V and 1 base at J, with 5 bases between. The CDR3 runs to 15 residues. The germline CDR1 and CDR2 sequences are KGHDR and SFDVKD. CDR3 protein: CATSDLRGNTGELFF. The CDR3 coding sequence is TGTGCCACCAGTGATTTGAGGGGGAACACCGGGGAGCTGTTTTTT.

This clonotype was counted ten times or more. The rearrangement joins TRBV7-9 to TRBJ2-5, with 9 bases matching TRBD1. The CDR3 has 16 residues. Germline values: CDR1 SEHNR, CDR2 FQNEAQ (reference sequence). V lost 5 bases, J lost 2 bases, and 9 bases stayed unmatched. The CDR3 DNA follows: TGTGCCAGCAGCATCGCCCCGGGACAGGGACAAGAGACCCAGTACTTC. This encodes CASSIAPGQGQETQYF.

The chain has TRBV11-2 and TRBJ2-1; TRBD2 might be the D (6 bases). The germline V and J ends were trimmed by 0 bases and 8 bases, with 17 bases remaining between them. CDR1 and CDR2 from the germline V gene are SGHAT and FQNNGV. The CDR3 runs to 16 residues. The CDR3 DNA reads TGTGCCAGCAGCTTAGATTGGGGGAGGAGGAATCATGAGCAGTTCTTC. Translation gives CASSLDWGRRNHEQFF. Full variable domain (remainder filled in from reference TRBV11-2 and TRBJ2-1): EAGVAQSPRYKIIEKRQSVAFWCNPISGHATLYWYQQILGQGPKLLIQFQNNGVVDDSQLPKDRFSAERLKGVDSTLKIQPAKLEDSAVYLCASSLDWGRRNHEQFFGPGTRLTVL.

In its sample, this clonotype was seen many times. The V and J genes are TRBV7-3 and TRBJ2-1; D might be TRBD2 (6 bases). V shed 2 bases and J shed 1 base, with 21 bases lying between them. CDR3 size: 19 residues. CDR1 SGHTA and CDR2 FQGTGA come from the germline V gene. CDR3 DNA: TGTGCCAGCAGCTTACGGGAGCCTAGGGCGGGAACGTCCTACAATGAGCAGTTCTTC. Translation gives CASSLREPRAGTSYNEQFF.

This clonotype came up many times. The chain's CDR3 is CASSPGLAGGPTFYEQYF. DNA of the CDR3: TGCGCCAGCAGCCCCGGACTAGCGGGAGGGCCAACCTTCTACGAGCAGTACTTC. This chain uses TRBV5-1 with TRBJ2-7, with 15 bases identical to TRBD2. J was trimmed by 3 bases and V by 4 bases; bases with no gene match: 11. The germline gives CDR1 SGHRS, CDR2 YFSETQ. This CDR3 is built from 18 residues.

This clonotype occurred many times. The chain is built from TRBV11-2 and TRBJ2-3, with D perhaps TRBD1 (5 bases). V lost 3 bases and J lost 6, with 13 bases in between. Germline lookup yields CDR1 SGHAT and CDR2 FQNNGV. The CDR3 spans 14 residues. The CDR3 is CASSLEQASDTQYF. DNA of the CDR3: TGTGCCAGCAGCTTGGAACAGGCGTCGGATACGCAGTATTTT.

This clonotype has a count of ten or more. This sequence joins TRBV12-3 or TRBV12-4 and TRBJ2-1; possibly TRBD1 for D (5 bases). This CDR3 is 11 amino acids long. V was pared by 5 bases and J by 12 bases, with 11 bases between. In DNA form, the CDR3 reads TGTGCCAGCAGTCAGTCCCAGGGGCAGTTCTTC. Its translation is CASSQSQGQFF.

The chain is built from TRBV18 and TRBJ1-6; 7 bases fit TRBD1. This CDR3 spans 15 amino acids. Germline-derived CDR1 and CDR2 are KGHSH and LQKENI. Losses at the gene ends were 3 bases for V and 4 bases for J; bases not matched to a gene: 3. For the CDR3, the DNA is TGTGCCAGCTCACCCCGGGGACAGTATAATTCACCCCTCCACTTT. Its translation: CASSPRGQYNSPLHF.

This clonotype was recorded at least ten times. The CDR3 here is CASSLVSGSSYEQYF. The CDR3 DNA is TGCGCCAGCAGCTTGGTTAGCGGAAGCTCCTACGAGCAGTACTTC. V and J are TRBV5-1 and TRBJ2-7; D possibly corresponds to TRBD2 (6 bases). V shed 0 bases and J shed 0 bases, with 10 bases lying between them. CDR1 is SGHRS, CDR2 YFSETQ, per germline. The CDR3 totals 15 residues.